This T cell receptor beta chain was identified during a study of blood T cell repertoires in COVID-19. Recruited during active infection, patients (from Seattle) were subsequently followed longitudinally. This clone was seen a few times. Some clones are missing from TCRdb's copy, which holds only in-frame ones; the method was immunoSEQ multiplex PCR. The table shows about 45,000 clones, with roughly nine tenths occurring only once. V lost 4 bases and J lost 2, with 9 bases in between. The germline CDR1 and CDR2 sequences are SGDLS and YYNGEE. The CDR3 contains 13 residues. V and J are TRBV9 and TRBJ1-2; D gene unclear. The sequenced sample was peripheral blood. The receptor comes from a man aged 45-60 years with COVID-19, enrolled during active disease. CDR3 protein: CASSPRENYGYTF. CDR3 nucleotides: TGTGCCAGCAGCCCCCGCGAAAACTATGGCTACACCTTC.